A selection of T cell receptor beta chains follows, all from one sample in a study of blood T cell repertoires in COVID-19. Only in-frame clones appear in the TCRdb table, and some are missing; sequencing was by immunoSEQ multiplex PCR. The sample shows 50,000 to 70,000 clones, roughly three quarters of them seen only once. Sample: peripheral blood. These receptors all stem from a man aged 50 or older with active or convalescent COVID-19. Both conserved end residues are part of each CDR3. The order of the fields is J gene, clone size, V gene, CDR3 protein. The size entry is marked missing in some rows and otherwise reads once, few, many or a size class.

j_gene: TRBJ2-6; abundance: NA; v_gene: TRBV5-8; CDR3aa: CASSLLGQGFAGANVLTF
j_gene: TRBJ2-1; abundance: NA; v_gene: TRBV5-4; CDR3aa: CASSLASGQGQFF
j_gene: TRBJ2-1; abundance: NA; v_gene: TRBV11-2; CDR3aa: CASTREGAQGEQFF
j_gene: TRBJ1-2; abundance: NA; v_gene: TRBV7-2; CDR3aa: CASSLVGGGDYGYTF
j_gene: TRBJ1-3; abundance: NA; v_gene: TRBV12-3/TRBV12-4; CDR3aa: CASSLSGVNTIYF
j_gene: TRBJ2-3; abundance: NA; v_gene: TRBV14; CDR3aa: CASSQEHTSGGASTQYF
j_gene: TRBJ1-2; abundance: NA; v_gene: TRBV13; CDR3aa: CASTYRGNYGYTF
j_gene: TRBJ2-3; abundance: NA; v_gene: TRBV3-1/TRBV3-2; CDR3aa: CASSQFSEGTQYF
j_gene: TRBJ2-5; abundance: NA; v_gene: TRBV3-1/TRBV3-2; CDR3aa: CASSQASGGSQETQYF
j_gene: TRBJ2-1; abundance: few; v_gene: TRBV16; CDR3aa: CASSQSFSVPYNEQFF
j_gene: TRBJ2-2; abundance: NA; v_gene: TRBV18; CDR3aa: CASSPRQGTANTGELFF
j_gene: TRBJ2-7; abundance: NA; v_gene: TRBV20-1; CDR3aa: CSAGGGGLPYEQYF